This is a list of T cell receptor delta chains from one sample in a study of human gamma delta and Vdelta1 T cells. These receptors have no known antigen. TCRdb fed the PCR reads into CATT to redo clone calling. The data show 6,000 to 7,000 delta-chain clones, with approximately 36% seen just once and approximately 6% held by the top ten. Sequencing was performed on Vdelta1 gamma-delta T cells from blood grown in culture (DOT cells). The receptors originated from a human donor in good health. Each CDR3 is given with its conserved first and last residue. The D gene is left open where the match is weak. A clone size is listed for some rows: how often the clone was seen (once, few, many), or a class if it is expanded.

>few|.|TRDV1|TRDJ1
CALGELAPFDKLIF
TGTGCTCTTGGGGAACTGGCGCCTTTCGATAAACTCATCTTT
>.|TRDD3|TRDV1|TRDJ1
CALGELEAWGIQGGYTDKLIF
TGTGCTCTTGGGGAACTTGAGGCTTGGGGGATACAGGGAGGGTACACCGATAAACTCATCTTT
>.|.|TRDV1|TRDJ1
CALGDPFLGDKLIF
TGTGCTCTTGGGGACCCCTTTTTGGGCGATAAACTCATCTTT
>.|.|TRDV1|TRDJ1
CALGEEFLLIPWGIHRYTDKLIF
TGTGCTCTTGGGGAAGAGTTCCTACTAATCCCATGGGGGATTCACCGTTACACCGATAAACTCATCTTT
>.|TRDD3|TRDV1|TRDJ3
CALGERRKLPLNLLGVQSSWDIRQMFF
TGTGCTCTTGGGGAACGGCGGAAGCTTCCCCTCAATTTACTGGGGGTGCAGAGCTCCTGGGACATCCGACAGATGTTTTTC
>few|.|TRDV1|TRDJ1
CALALRPPTPLPNTDKLIF
TGTGCTCTGGCCCTCCGTCCCCCTACACCCCTACCGAACACCGATAAACTCATCTTT
>once|TRDD3|TRDV1|TRDJ1
CALGELGPPGRSWGIESDKLIF
TGTGCTCTTGGGGAACTAGGACCACCGGGTCGATCCTGGGGGATTGAGTCCGATAAACTCATCTTT
>.|TRDD3|TRDV1|TRDJ1
CALGDLRSGGYTDKLIF
TGTGCTCTTGGAGACCTCCGTTCTGGGGGGTACACCGATAAACTCATCTTT
>.|.|TRDV1|TRDJ1
CALGDLTKGDYTDKLIF
TGTGCTCTTGGGGACCTTACGAAGGGGGACTACACCGATAAACTCATCTTT
>few|TRDD3|TRDV1|TRDJ1
CALGERVVSFWGIIGAPYTDKLIF
TGTGCTCTTGGGGAACGGGTAGTCTCTTTCTGGGGGATAATTGGTGCGCCTTACACCGATAAACTCATCTTT
>.|TRDD3|TRDV1|TRDJ1
CALGDPPQLLGGSGGLIF
TGTGCTCTTGGGGACCCTCCCCAACTGCTTGGGGGATCGGGGGGACTCATCTTT
>.|.|TRDV1|TRDJ1
CALGELIVPRWGDKLIF
TGTGCTCTTGGGGAACTTATAGTCCCTCGGTGGGGAGATAAACTCATCTTT
>.|TRDD3|TRDV1|TRDJ1
CALGTQPEADSGIRVTDKLIF
TGTGCTCTTGGGACACAACCTGAGGCTGACTCGGGGATACGTGTCACCGATAAACTCATCTTT
>once|TRDD3|TRAV38-2/DV8|TRDJ1
CAYRSAPLLPHWGPLELIF
TGTGCTTATAGGAGCGCGCCCCTACTTCCCCACTGGGGGCCTTTAGAACTCATCTTT
>.|.|TRDV1|TRDJ1
CALGDQTPPRLREDKLIF
TGTGCTCTTGGGGACCAAACTCCCCCCCGTCTACGCGAGGATAAACTCATCTTT
>.|TRDD3|TRDV1|TRDJ1
CALGGAIGEVHGPYWGILALKLIF
TGTGCTCTTGGGGGCGCTATAGGGGAAGTCCACGGGCCTTACTGGGGGATACTTGCCCTAAAACTCATCTTT
>medium-sized|TRDD3|TRDV1|TRDJ1
CALGVPLRGGHEGLYTDKLIF
TGTGCTCTTGGGGTCCCGCTACGTGGGGGACACGAGGGCTTGTACACCGATAAACTCATCTTT
>few|TRDD3|TRDV1|TRDJ1
CALGELGSVLRPTGDWGKLIF
TGTGCTCTTGGGGAACTTGGCTCCGTTCTCAGGCCGACTGGGGATTGGGGGAAACTCATCTTT
>.|.|TRDV1|TRDJ1
CALGELPSPSSYVGDTDKLIF
TGTGCTCTTGGGGAACTCCCTTCACCGTCTTCCTACGTGGGGGATACCGATAAACTCATCTTT
>few|TRDD2|TRDV1|TRDJ1
CALGDIYLPTEISYHKLIF
TGTGCTCTTGGGGATATATACCTTCCTACGGAGATAAGTTATCATAAACTCATCTTT
>few|TRDD3|TRDV1|TRDJ1
CALGTPGEGRLGVPDKLIF
TGTGCTCTTGGGACCCCGGGGGAAGGCAGACTGGGGGTTCCCGATAAACTCATCTTT
>.|TRDD3|TRDV1|TRDJ1
CALGPAFPTFGSGGYQDRLIF
TGTGCTCTTGGGCCGGCCTTCCCTACGTTCGGGAGCGGGGGATACCAGGATAGACTCATCTTT
>.|.|TRDV1|TRDJ1
CALGDLKQPRYRTRDHTDKLIF
TGTGCTCTTGGGGATTTAAAACAACCCCGATATAGGACGAGGGACCACACCGATAAACTCATCTTT
>.|TRDD3|TRDV1|TRDJ1
CALGDSIPNGGYARFPDKLIF
TGTGCTCTTGGGGACTCAATTCCTAATGGGGGATACGCCCGTTTTCCAGATAAACTCATCTTT
>.|TRDD3|TRDV1|TRDJ1
CALGEYTPSRGIPDKLIF
TGTGCTCTTGGGGAATATACCCCCAGCCGGGGGATCCCCGATAAACTCATCTTT
>.|TRDD3|TRDV1|TRDJ4
CALGDPRWPFPSLGDIKTRPLIF
TGTGCTCTTGGGGACCCTCGGTGGCCTTTCCCATCTCTGGGGGATATCAAAACCAGACCCCTGATCTTT
>medium-sized|TRDD3|TRDV1|TRDJ1
CALGELARPLGESSLYTDKLIF
TGTGCTCTTGGGGAACTTGCTCGTCCGCTGGGGGAGTCGTCCCTTTACACCGATAAACTCATCTTT
>.|TRDD3|TRDV2|TRDJ1
CACDLPTGGKCTDKLIF
TGTGCCTGTGACCTCCCTACTGGGGGGAAATGCACCGATAAACTCATCTTT
>.|TRDD3|TRDV1|TRDJ1
CALGEQTKVFPYDPTGGYAPGTDKLIF
TGTGCTCTTGGGGAACAAACCAAGGTTTTTCCCTACGACCCTACTGGGGGATACGCCCCAGGCACCGATAAACTCATCTTT